This TCR beta chain came from a study of CD8+CD57+ T cells in acquired aplastic anemia. Overall study context: Average DNA yield from sorted CD4+ and CD8+ cells was roughly 3 ug. Roughly 10.8 million reads were obtained on average for healthy donor CD4+ cells. The study, taken as a whole, reports: Around 30 sequences, all CD8+ CDR3, were shared between patients and controls.

CDR3 and TCR beta VDJ profiling relied on genomic DNA as the template. TCRdb recomputed calls from the reads with MiXCR, one row per CDR3 protein. The repertoire holds about 190,000 distinct CDR3 sequences, with about 53% as singletons. Comment on this clonotype: Its antigen is undetermined.

Sequencing was performed on sorted CD4+, CD8+, or CD8+CD57+ T cells (not recorded which) from PBMCs. This receptor was identified in a human donor in good health, serving as a control.

The DNA for the CDR3 is TGTGCCAGCAGCCCCAGAGCGGGAGTCTACGAGCAGTACTTC. It specifies CASSPRAGVYEQYF. J is TRBJ2-7 and V is TRBV9, with TRBD2 matching 8 bases. Losses at the gene ends were 4 bases for V and 3 bases for J; bases not matched to a gene: 6. Germline CDR1 reads SGDLS; CDR2 reads YYNGEE. CDR3 size: 14 residues.